A single T cell receptor beta chain is shown here with its context. Its antigen is undetermined. The sample originates from a study of graft-versus-host responses after intestinal transplantation. In the study overall: All of the recipients had induction that used anti-thymocyte globulin, then tacrolimus and steroids for two to four years.

Points from the study as a whole: Circulating GvH clone levels at their peak were associated with HvG declines (early post-transplant). Patients with graft-donor T cell macrochimerism had high graft-versus-host to host-versus-graft clonal ratios in allografts.

The CDR3 totals 14 residues. Germline CDR1 reads SGHTA; CDR2 reads FQGNSA. V shed 7 bases, J shed 3 bases, and the junction held 3 bases outside the gene matches. Sequenced by immunoSEQ multiplex PCR; TCRdb stores in-frame clones only, minus some. Here the sample spans about 130,000 clones, 92% being singletons. Sequencing was performed on unstimulated CD4+ T cells sorted from spleen or lymph node cells, taken before intestinal transplant. The J gene is TRBJ2-7, the V gene TRBV7-2; 13 bases are shared with TRBD2. The clonotype comes from a human donor who received an intestinal transplant. The CDR3, as DNA: TGTGCCAGCACCGGGACTAGCGGGAACTACGAGCAGTACTTC. Translating it yields CASTGTSGNYEQYF.